This entry lists 20 T cell receptor beta chains sequenced from one sample in a study of T cell responses to AZD1222 COVID-19 vaccine. Profiled with immunoSEQ multiplex PCR; TCRdb holds only in-frame clones, not every one. This sample has around 86,000 clones; 90% occur once, and the top ten carry roughly 8.1%. The sequencing used peripheral blood, collected on day 0 of AZD1222 vaccination. The receptors stem from an adult in good health.

The gene calls are TRBV5-1 and TRBJ2-3; the match to TRBD1 covers 8 bases. Germline lookup yields CDR1 SGHRS and CDR2 YFSETQ. The CDR3 extends over 15 amino acids. The V segment lost 1 base and the J segment 1 base; nucleotides outside the gene matches: 2. The CDR3 DNA follows: TGCGCCAGCAGCTTGCCGGGACAGGGCACAGATACGCAGTATTTT. Its protein product is CASSLPGQGTDTQYF.

This chain connects TRBV7-9 to TRBJ1-3; no firm D call. The CDR3 is made up of 15 amino acids. V was trimmed by 4 bases and J by 2 bases, leaving 12 bases between them. Germline V gene data show CDR1 as SEHNR and CDR2 as FQNEAQ (reference sequence). Here the CDR3 DNA reads TGTGCCAGCAGCTCTAAGGGTTTAGCTGGAAACACCATATATTTT. Translating gives CASSSKGLAGNTIYF.

This chain joins TRBV10-3 and TRBJ1-1; D is uncertain. Trimming took off 4 bases at V and 0 bases at J, with 12 bases between the two ends. The CDR3 runs 15 residues. The germline CDR1 and CDR2 sequences are ENHRY and SYGVKD. The CDR3 reads CAISGGVNLNTEAFF. The DNA of the CDR3 is TGTGCCATCAGTGGGGGAGTCAATTTGAACACTGAAGCTTTCTTT.

This clone was seen more than once but under ten times. The chain combines TRBV4-3 with TRBJ1-2; the D is unclear. The CDR3 length is 19 residues. Germline V gene data show CDR1 as LGHNA and CDR2 as YSLEER. Trimming stripped 0 bases from V and 4 bases from J, with 24 bases between. The CDR3: CASSQDFFASVDSVYGYTF. The CDR3 DNA follows: TGCGCCAGCAGCCAAGATTTCTTCGCGTCGGTCGATTCCGTCTATGGCTACACCTTC.

This chain links TRBV18 with TRBJ2-7; D perhaps matches TRBD2 (6 bases). CDR1 KGHSH and CDR2 LQKENI come from the germline V gene. The CDR3 is 16 amino acids. V lost 3 bases, J lost 3 bases, and 18 bases lay in between. The chain's CDR3 is CASSPPNGGAFYEQYF. The DNA of the CDR3 is TGTGCCAGCTCACCTCCCAACGGCGGGGCCTTCTACGAGCAGTACTTC.

V usage is TRBV12-3 or TRBV12-4 and J usage is TRBJ2-2; D ambiguous. The CDR3 totals 13 residues. Trimming removed 6 bases at V and 5 bases at J, with 10 bases between. CDR3 amino acids: CASSRPGTGELFF. The CDR3 nucleotides read TGTGCCAGCAGCAGACCTGGAACCGGGGAGCTGTTTTTT.

This chain joins TRBV15 and TRBJ2-7; D not resolved. Trimming took 2 bases from V and 6 from J, leaving 11 bases between them. This CDR3 region has 13 residues. Germline V lookup: CDR1 LNHNV, CDR2 YYDKDF (reference sequence). The CDR3 sequence: CATSRPVFGEQYF. CDR3 DNA sequence: TGTGCCACCAGCAGACCGGTTTTCGGCGAGCAGTACTTC.

The CDR3 spells CASSVGGVGNTIYF. The CDR3 DNA follows: TGTGCCAGCAGCGTAGGAGGGGTCGGAAACACCATATATTTT. The V and J genes are TRBV9 and TRBJ1-3; the D gene is possibly TRBD1 (5 bases). Germline CDR1 reads SGDLS; CDR2 reads YYNGEE. The V end lost 0 bases, the J end lost 4 bases, and 8 bases lay between the germline ends. CDR3 length equals 14 residues.

This clone was recorded a few times. This sequence joins TRBV7-9 and TRBJ2-7; D ambiguous. This CDR3 contains 13 residues. V lost 1 base to trimming and J lost 5 bases, with 9 bases between them. Germline CDR1 reads SEHNR; CDR2 reads FQNEAQ (reference sequence). Written as DNA, the CDR3 is TGTGCCAGCAGCTTAGTCTCGTGGGACGAGCAGTACTTC. It codes for CASSLVSWDEQYF.

The V call is TRBV5-4, the J call TRBJ2-3, with a tentative D call TRBD2 (6 bases). The CDR3 is 15 residues long. The germline V gene has CDR1 SGHNT and CDR2 YYREEE (reference sequence). V gave up 0 bases and J gave up 2 bases, with 10 bases separating them. CDR3 residues: CASSLGGDFTDTQYF. The CDR3, as DNA: TGTGCCAGCAGCTTGGGCGGGGATTTCACAGATACGCAGTATTTT. Full variable domain (remainder filled in from reference TRBV5-4 and TRBJ2-3): ETGVTQSPTHLIKTRGQQVTLRCSSQSGHNTVSWYQQALGQGPQFIFQYYREEENGRGNFPPRFSGLQFPNYSSELNVNALELDDSALYLCASSLGGDFTDTQYFGPGTRLTVL.

The chain carries TRBV24-1 and TRBJ1-2; D uncertain. This CDR3 region has 14 residues. V was clipped by 2 bases and J by 4 bases, with 10 bases between them. The V gene's germline CDR1 is KGHDR and CDR2 SFDVKD. CDR3 loop: CATSDSPVSYGYTF. The CDR3 DNA reads TGTGCCACCAGTGATTCCCCGGTATCCTATGGCTACACCTTC.

The V gene is TRBV19, the J gene TRBJ1-1, with TRBD1 matching 8 bases. The CDR3 has 19 amino acids. Trimming cost V 4 bases and J 1 base; bases outside gene matches: 17. Germline V lookup: CDR1 LNHDA, CDR2 SQIVND (reference sequence). The CDR3 loop reads CASSTPRPGGEIWNTEAFF. The CDR3, as DNA: TGTGCCAGTAGTACGCCGCGCCCAGGGGGCGAAATATGGAACACTGAAGCTTTCTTT.

This chain connects TRBV7-3 to TRBJ2-1, with 13 nucleotides matching TRBD2. CDR3 length equals 19 residues. V gave up 0 bases and J gave up 8 bases; unmatched junction bases: 13. Germline-derived CDR1 and CDR2 are SGHTA and FQGTGA. Here the CDR3 DNA reads TGTGCCAGCAGCTTAACTTCCGGACTAGCGGGGGCCCTTGGGGATGAGCAGTTCTTC. Residues: CASSLTSGLAGALGDEQFF.

This chain links TRBV19 with TRBJ2-7; a possible D gene is TRBD2 (5 bases). V was cut by 0 bases and J by 3 bases, with 9 bases left in between. The CDR3 length is 14 residues. Germline lookup yields CDR1 LNHDA and CDR2 SQIVND (reference sequence). This chain's CDR3 is CASSIEATIYEQYF. CDR3 in DNA: TGTGCCAGTAGTATAGAAGCGACTATCTACGAGCAGTACTTC.

The genes are TRBV4-3 and TRBJ2-7; unclear D gene. The CDR3 totals 13 residues. V lost 1 base and J lost 0, with 4 bases in between. CDR1 and CDR2 from the germline V gene are LGHNA and YSLEER. CDR3 loop: CASSQGVSYEQYF. The CDR3 DNA follows: TGCGCCAGCAGCCAAGGTGTCTCCTACGAGCAGTACTTC.

The CDR3 DNA is TGTGCCAGCAGGAGGACAGACAATTCACCCCTCCACTTT. Its translation is CASRRTDNSPLHF. The chain is built from TRBV2 and TRBJ1-6; maybe TRBD1 (6 bases). This CDR3 has 13 amino acids. The germline gives CDR1 SNHLY, CDR2 FYNNEI. With 6 bases removed from V and 7 bases from J, the gap between germline ends came to 10 bases.

The chain links TRBV7-9 to TRBJ1-2, with D maybe TRBD1 (5 bases). The CDR3 consists of 12 residues. The V gene's germline CDR1 is SEHNR and CDR2 FQNEAQ (reference sequence). Trimming pared 5 bases from V and 6 bases from J, leaving 10 bases between. The CDR3 sequence: CASSAPQDGYTF. DNA for the CDR3: TGTGCCAGCAGCGCCCCACAGGATGGCTACACCTTC.

The chain carries TRBV5-1 and TRBJ2-1; a weak D match, TRBD2 (6 bases). Looked up from germline, CDR1 is SGHRS and CDR2 is YFSETQ. This CDR3 has 18 residues. V shed 0 bases and J shed 5 bases, with 21 bases lying between them. CDR3: CASSLVQRTIMNHNEQFF. CDR3 DNA: TGCGCCAGCAGCTTGGTCCAAAGGACTATTATGAACCACAATGAGCAGTTCTTC. Filled out from reference TRBV5-1 and TRBJ2-1, the complete variable domain reads KAGVTQTPRYLIKTRGQQVTLSCSPISGHRSVSWYQQTPGQGLQFLFEYFSETQRNKGNFPGRFSGRQFSNSRSEMNVSTLELGDSALYLCASSLVQRTIMNHNEQFFGPGTRLTVL.

As to this clone: This specimen includes other DNA sequences encoding the same CDR3. The V call is TRBV12-3 or TRBV12-4, the J call TRBJ2-3, with D unresolved. Trimming shortened V by 6 bases and J by 2 bases, and 3 bases separated the two germline ends. The CDR3 spans 11 residues. The CDR3 DNA sequence: TGTGCCAGCAGCCTCACAGATACGCAGTATTTT. Protein: CASSLTDTQYF.

The rearrangement uses TRBV7-3 and TRBJ2-3; the D is unclear. The germline V gene has CDR1 SGHTA and CDR2 FQGTGA. With 5 bases removed from V and 0 bases from J, the gap between germline ends came to 12 bases. The CDR3 loop spans 15 amino acids. CDR3 sequence (DNA): TGTGCCAGCAGCCCCCGAGGCTCTAGCACAGATACGCAGTATTTT. It codes for CASSPRGSSTDTQYF. Using reference TRBV7-3 and TRBJ2-3 for the parts outside the CDR3, the full variable domain is GAGVSQTPSNKVTEKGKYVELRCDPISGHTALYWYRQSLGQGPEFLIYFQGTGAADDSGLPNDRFFAVRPEGSVSTLKIQRTERGDSAVYLCASSPRGSSTDTQYFGPGTRLTVL.